These 9 T cell receptor beta chains were all obtained from the same sample, sequenced in a study of control samples from healthy donors and cancer patients. Assay used: immunoSEQ multiplex PCR; TCRdb lists only in-frame clones, some missing. Of 40,000 to 55,000 clones in the sample, around 93% were seen once. Sequencing was carried out using PBMCs. The receptors were sampled from a woman in her 40s with head and neck cancer.

The V gene is TRBV28, the J gene TRBJ1-3, with TRBD1 identical over 8 bases. The J segment lost 5 bases and the V segment lost 5 bases, leaving 8 bases of the junction unmatched. The CDR3 loop spans 15 amino acids. Germline values: CDR1 MDHEN, CDR2 SYDVKM. CDR3 in amino acids: CASSPTGVRRNTIYF. The CDR3 nucleotides are TGTGCCAGCAGTCCGACAGGGGTAAGGAGAAACACCATATATTTT.

The rearrangement uses TRBV19 and TRBJ1-2; D remains unclear. Germline V CDR1 and CDR2: LNHDA, SQIVND (reference sequence). There are 12 residues in the CDR3. V lost 6 bases and J lost 3, with 8 bases in between. The CDR3, as DNA: TGTGCCAGTAGCTTCCCCGACTATGGCTACACCTTC. Its translation is CASSFPDYGYTF.

V and J are TRBV5-1 and TRBJ2-3, with TRBD2 matching 9 bases. The CDR3 spans 16 residues. Unmatched junction bases numbered 6, after V lost 0 bases and J lost 4 bases. Germline V gene lookup returns CDR1 SGHRS and CDR2 YFSETQ. This CDR3 reads CASSLDSAGGADTQYF. The CDR3 DNA sequence: TGCGCCAGCAGCTTGGATTCGGCGGGGGGGGCAGATACGCAGTATTTT.

This clone was counted a single time. The V gene is TRBV27, the J gene TRBJ1-2; no definite D call. The CDR3 covers 13 residues. Trimming removed 5 bases at V and 2 bases at J, with 9 bases between. Germline V gene sequence: CDR1 MNHEY, CDR2 SMNVEV (reference sequence). The CDR3 region is CASSLTANYGYTF. CDR3 sequence (DNA): TGTGCCAGCAGTCTCACAGCGAACTATGGCTACACCTTC.

The rearrangement links TRBV7-2 to TRBJ1-2, with D possibly being TRBD1 (5 bases). The CDR3 spans 17 residues. Germline-derived CDR1 and CDR2 are SGHTA and FQGNSA. V was trimmed by 1 base and J by 6 bases, leaving 21 bases between them. DNA of the CDR3: TGTGCCAGCAGCTTAGTCCCGGGGGGAAAAGTTACAAATGGCTACACCTTC. It translates to CASSLVPGGKVTNGYTF.

The chain recombines TRBV28 with TRBJ2-7; 10 bases agree with TRBD2. CDR3 size: 17 residues. Germline assignment: CDR1 MDHEN and CDR2 SYDVKM. Unmatched junction bases numbered 10, after V lost 4 bases and J lost 1 base. The CDR3 protein is CASSSHSLAGESYEQYF. CDR3 bases: TGTGCCAGCAGTTCCCACTCCCTAGCGGGAGAGTCCTACGAGCAGTACTTC.

This chain uses TRBV4-1 with TRBJ2-7, with D uncertain. Germline values: CDR1 MGHRA, CDR2 YSYEKL. Trimming stripped 3 bases from V and 2 bases from J, with 23 bases between. This CDR3 is built from 18 residues. The CDR3 sequence is CASSQLVRTVKIAYEQYF. The CDR3 nucleotides read TGCGCCAGCAGCCAGCTCGTTAGAACGGTTAAGATAGCCTACGAGCAGTACTTC.

The V call is TRBV27, the J call TRBJ2-3; the D is unclear. The CDR3 spans 14 residues. Germline-derived CDR1 and CDR2 are MNHEY and SMNVEV (reference sequence). V was trimmed by 3 bases and J by 0 bases, leaving 7 bases between them. The CDR3 sequence is CASSLVESTDTQYF. Here the CDR3 DNA reads TGTGCCAGCAGTTTGGTAGAAAGCACAGATACGCAGTATTTT.

The V call is TRBV27, the J call TRBJ1-2, with 12 nucleotides matching TRBD1. This CDR3 has 14 residues. With 3 bases clipped from V and 7 bases from J, the junction kept 3 bases outside the gene matches. Germline V gene lookup returns CDR1 MNHEY and CDR2 SMNVEV (reference sequence). Here the CDR3 reads CASSLRDRGPGYTF. As DNA, the CDR3 is TGTGCCAGCAGTTTGAGGGACAGGGGGCCTGGCTACACCTTC.